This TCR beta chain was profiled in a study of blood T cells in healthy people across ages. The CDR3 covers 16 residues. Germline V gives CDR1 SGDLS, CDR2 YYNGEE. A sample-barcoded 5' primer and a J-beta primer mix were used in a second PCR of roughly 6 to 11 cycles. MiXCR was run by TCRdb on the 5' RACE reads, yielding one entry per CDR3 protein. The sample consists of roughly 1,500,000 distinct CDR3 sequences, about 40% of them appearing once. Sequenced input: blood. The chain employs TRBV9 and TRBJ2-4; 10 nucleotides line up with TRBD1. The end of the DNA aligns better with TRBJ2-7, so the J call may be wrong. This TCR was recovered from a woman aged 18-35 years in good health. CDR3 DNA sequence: TGTGCCAGCAGCGTAACCGGGACAGGGGATTTCTACGAGCAGTACTTC. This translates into CASSVTGTGDFYEQYF.